A single sample is the source of the 5 T cell receptor beta chains below, sequenced in a study of cytomegalovirus exposure and HLA in healthy donors. The PCR used 60 Vbeta and 13 Jbeta primers. The table came from immunoSEQ multiplex PCR; TCRdb's copy has only in-frame clones and leaves some out. The sample shows about 31,000 clones, 35% to 50% of them seen only once. Specimen: PBMCs. These receptors all stem from a woman between 50 and 59 years old in good health and CMV-seronegative.

The chain combines TRBV6-1 with TRBJ1-4; D is unclear. Germline values: CDR1 MNHNS, CDR2 SASEGT. The CDR3 loop spans 15 amino acids. The V end was cut by 10 bases, the J end by 5 bases, with 20 bases between. The CDR3 DNA is TGTGCCACCGGAAGGGAGTCCCAGCTAAATGAAAAACTGTTTTTT. Amino acids: CATGRESQLNEKLFF.

The chain combines TRBV11-2 with TRBJ1-3; the D gene is possibly TRBD1 (5 bases). The V end was cut by 5 bases, the J end by 0 bases, with 8 bases between. This CDR3 region has 14 residues. Germline values: CDR1 SGHAT, CDR2 FQNNGV. Written as DNA, the CDR3 is TGTGCCAGCAGCCAGGGAAGCTCTGGAAACACCATATATTTT. Translating gives CASSQGSSGNTIYF.

This clone was seen a few times. The chain combines TRBV28 with TRBJ2-7; possibly TRBD2 for D (5 bases). Germline-derived CDR1 and CDR2 are MDHEN and SYDVKM. The germline V and J ends were trimmed by 11 bases and 2 bases, with 16 bases remaining between them. The length of the CDR3 is 13 residues. This CDR3 is CAPAIAPAYEQYF. The DNA for the CDR3 is TGTGCCCCCGCGATAGCGCCCGCCTACGAGCAGTACTTC.

This clone has only a few counts. The CDR3 DNA reads TGTGCCAGCTCCGGGACGGGACAGGCAGTAAGTCAGCCCCAGCATTTT. It encodes CASSGTGQAVSQPQHF. This rearrangement joins TRBV2 to TRBJ1-5; TRBD1 matches 8 bases. The germline V gene has CDR1 SNHLY and CDR2 FYNNEI. The CDR3 covers 16 residues. Trimming took 8 bases from V and 6 from J; bases not matched to a gene: 15.

The sample holds a few counts of this clone. The chain employs TRBV27 and TRBJ1-3; TRBD1 might be the D (5 bases). This CDR3 has 15 amino acids. The germline V gene encodes CDR1 MNHEY and CDR2 SMNVEV (reference sequence). Trimming removed 8 bases from V and 2 bases from J, with 16 bases in between. DNA for the CDR3: TGTGCCAGCGCAATTTGGGCAGGGACTGGAAACACCATATATTTT. Protein: CASAIWAGTGNTIYF.